This TCR beta chain was documented in a study of beta chain features in type 1 diabetes. CD4+ cells of the naive, central memory, regulatory and stem cell-like memory types were sorted via CD45RO/CCR7/CD25/CD127/CD95/CD27. Populations isolated by sorting all had purity greater than 95%. Findings and limits, study-wide: A cDNA-based sequencing approach could over-represent cells with high TCR expression.

V was cut by 1 base and J by 9 bases, with 9 bases left in between. The CDR3 has 13 amino acids. The germline CDR1 and CDR2 sequences are LNHNV and YYDKDF (reference sequence). This clone showed up just a few times. The antigen is unknown. The entirety of the isolated RNA underwent reverse transcription, so expressed TCRB transcripts were sequenced. TCRdb's table, derived via immunoSEQ multiplex PCR, lists solely in-frame clones and lacks some. The repertoire has around 160,000 clones, roughly 53% of them found once; the top ten carry under 0.45%. Sample: Tregs from blood. V usage is TRBV15 and J usage is TRBJ2-2; D is ambiguous. The sequence derives from a young man in good health. The CDR3 loop reads CATSRVNARELFF. CDR3 DNA sequence: TGTGCCACCAGCAGAGTGAATGCGCGGGAGCTGTTTTTT.